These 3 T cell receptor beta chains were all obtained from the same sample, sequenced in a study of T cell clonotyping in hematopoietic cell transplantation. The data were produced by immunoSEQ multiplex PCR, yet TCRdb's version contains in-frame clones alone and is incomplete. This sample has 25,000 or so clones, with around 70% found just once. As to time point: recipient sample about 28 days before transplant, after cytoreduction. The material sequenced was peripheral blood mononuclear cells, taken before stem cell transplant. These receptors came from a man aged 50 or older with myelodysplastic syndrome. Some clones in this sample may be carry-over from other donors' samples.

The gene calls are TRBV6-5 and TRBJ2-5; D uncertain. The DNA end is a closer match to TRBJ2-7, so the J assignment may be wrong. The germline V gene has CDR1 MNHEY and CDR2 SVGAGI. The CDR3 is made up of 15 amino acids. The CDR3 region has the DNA TGTGCCAGCAGTCCCCTTTGGAGTCGCTCCTACGAGCAGTACTTC. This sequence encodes CASSPLWSRSYEQYF.

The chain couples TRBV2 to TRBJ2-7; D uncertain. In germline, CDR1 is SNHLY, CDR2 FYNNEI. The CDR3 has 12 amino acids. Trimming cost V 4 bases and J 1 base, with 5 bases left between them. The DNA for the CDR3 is TGTGCCAGCAGTGCACAGTCCTACGAGCAGTACTTC. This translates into CASSAQSYEQYF. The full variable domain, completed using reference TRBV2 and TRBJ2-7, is EPEVTQTPSHQVTQMGQEVILRCVPISNHLYFYWYRQILGQKVEFLVSFYNNEISEKSEIFDDQFSVERPDGSNFTLKIRSTKLEDSAMYFCASSAQSYEQYFGPGTRLTVT.

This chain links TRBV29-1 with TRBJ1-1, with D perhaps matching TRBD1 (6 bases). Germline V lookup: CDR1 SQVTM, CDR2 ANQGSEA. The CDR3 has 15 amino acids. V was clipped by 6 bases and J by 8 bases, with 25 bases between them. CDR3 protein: CSVGAHLRPTEEAFF. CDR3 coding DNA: TGCAGCGTGGGGGCACATCTTAGGCCGACTGAAGAAGCTTTCTTT.